This TCR beta chain was profiled in a study of beta chain features in type 1 diabetes. A CD45RO/CCR7/CD25/CD127/CD95/CD27 panel sorted naive, central memory, regulatory and stem cell-like memory CD4+ cells. The V and J ends lost 0 bases and 4 bases, in that order; junction bases with no gene match: 4. The CDR3 spans 16 residues. CDR1 PRHDT and CDR2 FYEKMQ come from the germline V gene (reference sequence). Every isolated RNA sample was fully reverse transcribed, so sequencing captured expressed TCRB transcripts. Sequenced by immunoSEQ multiplex PCR; TCRdb stores in-frame clones only, minus some. The sample holds under 400,000 clones, over 10% seen once.

The rearrangement joins TRBV13 to TRBJ1-5; 9 bases are shared with TRBD1. The sample consisted of naive CD4+ T cells from blood. This clonotype was sampled from a man aged 18 to 29 in good health. The CDR3 coding sequence is TGTGCCAGCAGCTTAGGACCGACAGGGGGTAATCAGCCCCAGCATTTT. Translated: CASSLGPTGGNQPQHF.